This T cell receptor beta chain was found in a study of regulatory T cells in long-lasting Graves disease. Study context: Persistent Graves' disease denoted over 5 years of antithyroid drugs plus positive TSH receptor antibodies. Study-level results: Persistent patients had a count of shared public clonotypes (approximately 2,700) that exceeded that of new patients (approximately 1,000). Segments TRBV28, TRBJ1-2 and TRBJ2-5 showed preferential usage in persistent disease.

The CDR3 has 12 amino acids. Germline lookup yields CDR1 DFQATT and CDR2 SNEGSKA (reference sequence). Libraries of TCR beta came from iRepertoire HTBI primers plus Arm-PCR of CDR3 regions. TCRdb redid the calling of the multiplex PCR reads with MiXCR, one entry per CDR3 protein. The table records 500,000 to 700,000 distinct CDR3 sequences, 25% to 30% of them present only once. The time point denotes: persistent/refractory GD, antithyroid drugs over 5 years with positive TRAb. The TCR library was made from RNA that had been extracted from PBMCs in TRIzol. In its sample, this clonotype was seen many times. Its specificity is not known.

This sequence was found in a female donor with Graves disease. V usage is TRBV20-1 and J usage is TRBJ2-5, with 10 bases aligning to TRBD2. The input for sequencing was peripheral blood mononuclear cells (PBMCs), taken when the disease was refractory, from a patient treated with antithyroid drugs. CDR3: CSLLAGVETQYF. DNA for the CDR3: TGCAGCCTTCTAGCGGGAGTGGAGACCCAGTACTTC.